This TCR beta chain was found in a study of identical twins. The germline V gene has CDR1 SGHRS and CDR2 YFSETQ. Trimming removed 4 bases from V and 2 bases from J, with 13 bases in between. The CDR3 consists of 14 residues. One entry per CDR3 protein, called by TCRdb with MiXCR from the 5' RACE reads. The table shows approximately 680,000 distinct CDR3 sequences, with under 8.5% occurring only once. This clonotype came up a few times. What it binds is unknown. General study findings and limits: Where beta out-of-frame sequences were concerned, excess twin sharing was weaker. With abundant cord blood beta clonotypes, insertions were fewer; memory repertoires showed no such pattern. Potential partial confounding of zero-insertion analyses by invariant MAIT and iNKT cells was noted.

Another study also made use of these data, one on yellow fever vaccine responses in identical twins. That study reports: Twins reportedly had a vaccine T cell response that seemed partly convergent, partly personalized.

The sequencing sample was made of PBMCs. The chain has TRBV5-1 and TRBJ2-7; the D call may be TRBD1 or TRBD2 (5 bases each). The clonotype originates from a woman aged 18-35 years in good health. The DNA of the CDR3 is TGCGCCAGCAGCCCTCCGGGACCTACCTACGAGCAGTACTTC. It translates to CASSPPGPTYEQYF.